The following is a TCR beta chain sequence with its context. Its specificity is not known. These data come from a study of cytomegalovirus exposure and HLA in healthy donors. Study results and limitations: For cytomegalovirus status, the classifier reportedly gave diagnoses with high specificity and sensitivity.

The PCR employed 60 Vbeta primers together with 13 Jbeta primers. TCRdb keeps only in-frame clones here, not all; method: immunoSEQ multiplex PCR. The data show 150,000 to 200,000 clones, roughly 75% seen once. J lost 0 bases, V lost 4 bases, and 9 bases had no gene match. CDR1 and CDR2 from the germline V gene are LGHNA and YSLEER. The CDR3 runs to 17 residues. Sample: PBMCs. The chain links TRBV4-3 to TRBJ1-1; 9 bases are shared with TRBD1. The receptor's source is a woman aged 30 to 39 in good health and CMV-seronegative. CDR3 loop: CASSPSVQGAMNTEAFF. The CDR3 nucleotides are TGCGCCAGCAGCCCCAGCGTACAGGGGGCCATGAACACTGAAGCTTTCTTT.